Below, 32 T cell receptor beta chains from the same sample are listed, as sequenced in a study of T cell repertoires in cytomegalovirus infection. TCRdb called the reads again in MiXCR, with one record for every CDR3 protein. The sample has some 400,000 distinct CDR3 sequences; 25% to 40% are singletons. The material sequenced was PBMCs. The receptors originated from a human donor in good health (CMV status not recorded). Some clones in this sample may be carry-over from other donors' samples.

The gene calls are TRBV20-1 and TRBJ1-3; D gene unclear. From germline, CDR1 is DFQATT and CDR2 SNEGSKA (reference sequence). V lost 4 bases and J lost 2, with 12 bases in between. This CDR3 is built from 14 residues. Written as DNA, the CDR3 is TGCAGTGCTATGCCTGGACGGACTGGAAACACCATATATTTT. As protein: CSAMPGRTGNTIYF.

This clonotype was recorded once. V usage is TRBV30 and J usage is TRBJ2-1, with TRBD2 matching over 12 bases. CDR1 is GTSNPN and CDR2 is SVGIG in the germline V gene (reference sequence). V was clipped by 0 bases and J by 8 bases; unmatched bases: 5. The CDR3 covers 15 residues. Here the CDR3 DNA reads TGTGCCTGGAGTGTACGACTAGCGGGGGAGGATGAGCAGTTCTTC. Its translation: CAWSVRLAGEDEQFF.

The sample holds a few counts of this clonotype. The chain is built from TRBV14 and TRBJ2-5; D is undetermined. Germline lookup yields CDR1 SGHDN and CDR2 FVKESK. Between the trimmed V and J ends, which lost 0 bases and 6 bases, there was a span of 5 bases. This CDR3 region has 12 residues. In nucleotides, the CDR3 is TGTGCCAGCAGCCAAGATGCCAAGACCCAGTACTTC. It specifies CASSQDAKTQYF. Drawing the rest from reference TRBV14 and TRBJ2-5, the complete variable domain is EAGVTQFPSHSVIEKGQTVTLRCDPISGHDNLYWYRRVMGKEIKFLLHFVKESKQDESGMPNNRFLAERTGGTYSTLKVQPAELEDSGVYFCASSQDAKTQYFGPGTRLLVL.

J is TRBJ1-2 and V is TRBV20-1; D possibly corresponds to TRBD1 (5 bases). V was cut by 6 bases and J by 8 bases, with 13 bases left in between. Germline CDR1 DFQATT, CDR2 SNEGSKA (reference sequence). This CDR3 region has 11 residues. The DNA of the CDR3 is TGCAGTGCAGGGGCCTCTGGGGGCTACACCTTC. Protein sequence: CSAGASGGYTF.

This clonotype was recorded at least ten times. CDR3 in amino acids: CASSLVQGVEAFF. DNA of the CDR3: TGTGCCAGCAGCTTAGTACAGGGGGTTGAAGCTTTCTTT. The chain joins TRBV7-2 to TRBJ1-1; 8 nucleotides line up with TRBD1. V was clipped by 1 base and J by 7 bases; unmatched bases: 2. The CDR3 has 13 amino acids. Germline V lookup: CDR1 SGHTA, CDR2 FQGNSA.

This clonotype was recorded many times. V gene TRBV7-2 combines with J gene TRBJ1-3; D not certain. Trimming stripped 0 bases from V and 2 bases from J, with 11 bases between. Germline assignment: CDR1 SGHTA and CDR2 FQGNSA. CDR3 size: 16 residues. In DNA, the CDR3 is TGTGCCAGCAGCTTAGCGCCGGCTCCGGCTGGAAACACCATATATTTT. Protein sequence: CASSLAPAPAGNTIYF.

This clonotype was seen only a few times. The V gene is TRBV4-1, the J gene TRBJ2-1; D may be TRBD2 (6 bases). Trimming stripped 2 bases from V and 8 bases from J, with 19 bases between. The V gene's germline CDR1 is MGHRA and CDR2 YSYEKL. The CDR3 totals 16 residues. Here the CDR3 DNA reads TGCGCCAGCAGCCAATCCCGCGGGGCCGGGAGCGATGAGCAGTTCTTC. It codes for CASSQSRGAGSDEQFF.

This clonotype was seen only a few times. The chain has TRBV5-1 and TRBJ1-5; a weak D match, TRBD1 (6 bases). Looked up from germline, CDR1 is SGHRS and CDR2 is YFSETQ. This CDR3 is 13 amino acids long. V lost 4 bases, J lost 7 bases, and 12 bases lay in between. In nucleotides, the CDR3 is TGCGCCAGCAGCAACAGGGTGGGCCAGCCCCAGCATTTT. It codes for CASSNRVGQPQHF.

This clonotype was seen ten or more times. CDR3 nucleotide sequence: TGTGCCAGCAGCTTAGGACTCCTCCCCTCAACTAATGAAAAACTGTTTTTT. It encodes CASSLGLLPSTNEKLFF. V gene TRBV7-2 combines with J gene TRBJ1-4; D is uncertain. The CDR3 is made up of 17 amino acids. Germline CDR1 SGHTA, CDR2 FQGNSA. Trimming took off 1 base at V and 0 bases at J, with 12 bases between the two ends.

J is TRBJ2-2 and V is TRBV7-8, with D possibly TRBD2 on 6 matching bases. The CDR3 has 17 residues. Germline V gene sequence: CDR1 SGHVS, CDR2 FQNEAQ. The germline V and J ends were trimmed by 1 base and 5 bases, with 17 bases remaining between them. The CDR3 DNA is TGTGCCAGCAGCTTAGATATTACGGCAGGGAGGACCGGGGAGCTGTTTTTT. It yields the protein CASSLDITAGRTGELFF.

There are many counts of this clonotype. Compared with germline, one end of the junction differs, possibly owing to a read error. The chain links TRBV12-3 or TRBV12-4 to TRBJ1-1; D perhaps matches TRBD1 (5 bases). CDR3 size: 13 residues. The CDR3 nucleotides read TGTGCCAGCAGCTTAGCCAGGGACACTGAAGCTTTCTTT. This gives the protein CASSLARDTEAFF.

The chain employs TRBV27 and TRBJ1-5; perhaps TRBD1 as D (6 bases). CDR1 is MNHEY and CDR2 is SMNVEV in the germline V gene (reference sequence). CDR3 length: 18 residues. The V end lost 4 bases, the J end lost 0 bases, and 19 bases lay between the germline ends. The CDR3 region is CASSSNLQGVYSNQPQHF. DNA of the CDR3: TGTGCCAGCAGTTCTAATTTACAGGGAGTTTATAGCAATCAGCCCCAGCATTTT.

Worth noting for this clonotype: It is likely a read error, because the conserved phenylalanine at the end of the CDR3 is missing. The CDR3, as DNA: TGTGCCAGCAGGCCGGGGACAGCTGGAAACACCATATATTTG. Protein product: CASRPGTAGNTIYL. The chain carries TRBV28 and TRBJ1-3, with TRBD1 matching over 7 bases. The CDR3 is made up of 14 amino acids. Germline CDR1 is MDHEN and CDR2 is SYDVKM. The J segment lost 2 bases and the V segment lost 6 bases, leaving 4 bases of the junction unmatched.

Only a few counts were recorded for this clonotype. The rearrangement uses TRBV5-1 and TRBJ1-6; 7 bases match TRBD1. The CDR3 contains 15 residues. CDR1 is SGHRS and CDR2 is YFSETQ in the germline V gene. The V segment lost 3 bases and the J segment 8 bases; nucleotides outside the gene matches: 8. CDR3: CASSSTGTGDSPLHF. The CDR3 bases are TGCGCCAGCAGCTCGACAGGGACCGGAGATTCACCCCTCCACTTT.

This clonotype was seen a few times. V and J are TRBV28 and TRBJ2-7, with TRBD1 matching over 9 bases. V lost 6 bases to trimming and J lost 2 bases; unmatched junction nucleotides: 5. This CDR3 has 14 amino acids. Germline V gene sequence: CDR1 MDHEN, CDR2 SYDVKM. The CDR3 DNA sequence: TGTGCCAGCAGGGGACAGGGAGCGGCCTACGAGCAGTACTTC. Its translation: CASRGQGAAYEQYF.

This clonotype was found many times. CDR3 region: CASSQDTSGYEQYF. The CDR3 DNA follows: TGTGCCAGCAGCCAAGATACTAGCGGCTACGAGCAGTACTTC. The gene calls are TRBV4-2 and TRBJ2-7; 8 nucleotides line up with TRBD2. J gave up 3 bases and V 0 bases, and 1 base lay outside the gene matches. The CDR3 totals 14 residues. CDR1 is LGHNA and CDR2 is YNFKEQ in the germline V gene.

With respect to this clonotype: Because the CDR3 is missing its conserved closing phenylalanine or tryptophan, this is likely a read error. This rearrangement joins TRBV6-8 to TRBJ1-2; a weak D match, TRBD1 (5 bases). CDR1 and CDR2 (germline): MNHGY, SAAAGT. There are 12 residues in the CDR3. V was pared by 5 bases and J by 5 bases, with 9 bases between. CDR3 residues: CASSQGAYGYTL. Here the CDR3 DNA reads TGTGCCAGCAGTCAGGGTGCATATGGCTACACCTTA.

The chain uses TRBV10-1 and TRBJ2-7; no reliable D call. Deletions cut 5 bases from V and 3 bases from J, with 8 bases between. Germline lookup yields CDR1 WNHNN and CDR2 SYGVQD (reference sequence). CDR3 length: 12 residues. The CDR3 nucleotides are TGCGCCAGCAGTCGGACCCTCTACGAGCAGTACTTC. Translated: CASSRTLYEQYF.

The rearrangement joins TRBV20-1 to TRBJ2-7; D not resolved. Germline V lookup: CDR1 DFQATT, CDR2 SNEGSKA (reference sequence). Trimming cost V 3 bases and J 2 bases, with 14 bases left between them. CDR3 size: 14 residues. CDR3 DNA sequence: TGCAGTGCTAGCGGCGACTCGGTGACCTACGAGCAGTACTTC. It encodes CSASGDSVTYEQYF.

This clonotype was counted a few times. V gene TRBV6-1 combines with J gene TRBJ2-3, with D possibly TRBD2 on 6 matching bases. The CDR3 covers 17 residues. Trimming shortened V by 6 bases and J by 2 bases, and 21 bases separated the two germline ends. Germline CDR1 reads MNHNS; CDR2 reads SASEGT. The CDR3 sequence: CASRLTGTRTTTDTQYF. CDR3 sequence (DNA): TGTGCCAGCAGACTTACCGGGACTCGGACGACCACAGATACGCAGTATTTT.

This clonotype occurred once. The chain uses TRBV7-4 and TRBJ1-5; unclear D gene. The V and J ends lost 8 bases and 5 bases respectively, with 13 bases between them. The germline V gene encodes CDR1 SGHVT and CDR2 SQSDAQ. The CDR3 is made up of 13 amino acids. CDR3 protein: CASGEGWDQPQHF. In DNA form, the CDR3 reads TGTGCCAGCGGCGAGGGTTGGGATCAGCCCCAGCATTTT.

Ten or more counts support this clonotype. Relative to the germline gene, one junction end is altered; a read error may explain this. The CDR3 coding sequence is TGTGCCAGCAGCCCCTTGGGGGAACTATCCTTT. This codes for CASSPLGELSF. This chain joins TRBV7-2 and TRBJ1-1, with D perhaps matching TRBD1 (5 bases). This CDR3 is 11 amino acids long. CDR1 is SGHTA, CDR2 FQGNSA, per germline.

As regards this clonotype: The CDR3 does not close with the conserved phenylalanine or tryptophan, likely indicating a read error. The limits of the CDR3 on the DNA are not certain, so only TCRdb's listed CDR3 is given. The chain carries TRBV7-2 and TRBJ2-1; TRBD2, the D gene given by the table, was not confirmed from the DNA. The CDR3 spans 15 amino acids, including both terminal residues. Per germline, CDR1 SGHTA and CDR2 FQGNSA. CDR3 sequence reads: CASSLVGRSYNEQLL.

This clonotype was recorded at least ten times. The rearrangement joins TRBV12-3 or TRBV12-4 to TRBJ1-1, with TRBD1 as a possible D gene (6 bases). This CDR3 spans 13 amino acids. With 3 bases removed from V and 3 bases from J, the gap between germline ends came to 8 bases. CDR3 residues: CASSFNRDTEAFF. The CDR3 DNA reads as TGTGCCAGCAGTTTTAACAGGGACACTGAAGCTTTCTTT.

This clonotype was counted between two and nine times. The V call is TRBV11-1, the J call TRBJ2-1; 8 nucleotides align to TRBD2. This CDR3 has 14 amino acids. Germline V gene sequence: CDR1 SGHAT, CDR2 FQDESV (reference sequence). With 4 bases clipped from V and 3 bases from J, the junction kept 2 bases outside the gene matches. This chain's CDR3 is CASSSGTSYNEQFF. CDR3 DNA sequence: TGTGCCAGCAGCTCCGGGACTAGCTACAATGAGCAGTTCTTC. Using reference TRBV11-1 and TRBJ2-1 for the parts outside the CDR3, the full variable domain is EAEVAQSPRYKITEKSQAVAFWCDPISGHATLYWYRQILGQGPELLVQFQDESVVDDSQLPKDRFSAERLKGVDSTLKIQPAELGDSAMYLCASSSGTSYNEQFFGPGTRLTVL.

This clonotype occurred many times. The chain couples TRBV11-2 to TRBJ1-6; 9 nucleotides match TRBD1. Trimming at V came to 1 base and at J to 14 bases, leaving 9 bases not matched to a gene. Looked up from germline, CDR1 is SGHAT and CDR2 is FQNNGV. This CDR3 contains 15 residues. The CDR3 loop is CASSLVSTGGRALHF. CDR3 coding DNA: TGTGCCAGCAGCTTAGTGTCTACAGGGGGCAGGGCCCTCCACTTT.

The chain recombines TRBV20-1 with TRBJ2-7, with TRBD2 identical over 13 bases. The V gene end was trimmed by 5 bases and the J gene end by 7 bases; junction bases not matched to a gene: 8. CDR3 length: 14 residues. CDR1 is DFQATT, CDR2 SNEGSKA, per germline (reference sequence). CDR3 in amino acids: CSAAGTSGTGEQYF. The CDR3, as DNA: TGCAGTGCTGCCGGGACTAGCGGGACCGGGGAGCAGTACTTC.

This chain uses TRBV10-2 with TRBJ2-5; no clear D. The CDR3 loop spans 14 amino acids. V lost 2 bases and J lost 5, with 12 bases in between. Germline V gene lookup returns CDR1 WSHSY and CDR2 SAAADI. The DNA for the CDR3 is TGCGCCAGCAGTGAGGGTTGGGGTGTTGAGACCCAGTACTTC. Encoded protein: CASSEGWGVETQYF.

This chain uses TRBV19 with TRBJ1-2, with no clear D. Per the germline V gene, CDR1 is LNHDA and CDR2 is SQIVND (reference sequence). The CDR3 length is 15 residues. The V end lost 3 bases, the J end lost 4 bases, and 15 bases lay between the germline ends. This CDR3 is CASSIRGPPSYGYTF. CDR3 coding DNA: TGTGCCAGTAGTATCCGCGGCCCCCCGTCCTATGGCTACACCTTC.

This chain connects TRBV7-6 to TRBJ2-1, with TRBD2 matching 10 bases. V lost 2 bases to trimming and J lost 4 bases; unmatched junction nucleotides: 2. The CDR3 spans 15 residues. The germline gives CDR1 SGHVS, CDR2 FNYEAQ. The CDR3 sequence is CASSLLAGEYNEQFF. Here the CDR3 DNA reads TGTGCCAGCAGCTTACTAGCGGGGGAATACAATGAGCAGTTCTTC.

This rearrangement joins TRBV19 to TRBJ1-1; D call uncertain. Germline V lookup: CDR1 LNHDA, CDR2 SQIVND (reference sequence). This CDR3 contains 13 residues. Trimming removed 2 bases at V and 1 base at J, with 5 bases between. The CDR3 loop reads CASSIYRNTEAFF. For the CDR3, the DNA is TGTGCCAGTAGTATATACAGGAACACTGAAGCTTTCTTT.

The J gene is TRBJ2-7, the V gene TRBV12-3 or TRBV12-4; TRBD2 agrees at 9 bases. The CDR3 sequence is 15 residues long. V lost 3 bases, J lost 6 bases, and 9 bases stayed unmatched. CDR3 sequence reads: CASSFYASGAGEQYF. For the CDR3, the DNA is TGTGCCAGCAGTTTTTACGCTAGCGGGGCTGGCGAGCAGTACTTC.